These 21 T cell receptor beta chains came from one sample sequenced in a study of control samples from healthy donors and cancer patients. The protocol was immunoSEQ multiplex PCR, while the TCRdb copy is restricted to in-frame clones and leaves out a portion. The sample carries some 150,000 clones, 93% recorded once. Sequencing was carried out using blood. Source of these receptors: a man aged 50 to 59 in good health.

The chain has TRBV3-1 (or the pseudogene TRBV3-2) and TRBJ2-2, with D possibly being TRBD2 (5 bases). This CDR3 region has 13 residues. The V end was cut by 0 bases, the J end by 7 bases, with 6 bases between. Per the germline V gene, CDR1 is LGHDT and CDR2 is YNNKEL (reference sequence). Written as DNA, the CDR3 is TGTGCCAGCAGCCAAGATGGGAGCGGGGAGCTGTTTTTT. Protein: CASSQDGSGELFF.

The CDR3 coding sequence is TGTGCCAGCCGTACAGGGATGAACACTGAAGCTTTCTTT. Translated: CASRTGMNTEAFF. The chain is built from TRBV19 and TRBJ1-1, with D possibly matching TRBD1 (6 bases). The CDR3 extends over 13 amino acids. CDR1 LNHDA and CDR2 SQIVND come from the germline V gene (reference sequence). Trimming cost V 9 bases and J 0 bases, with 11 bases left between them.

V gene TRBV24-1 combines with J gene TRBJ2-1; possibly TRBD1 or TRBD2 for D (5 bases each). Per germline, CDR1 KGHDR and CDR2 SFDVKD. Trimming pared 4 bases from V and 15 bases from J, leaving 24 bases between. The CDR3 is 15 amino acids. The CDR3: CATSETGTQYEQWFF. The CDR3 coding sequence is TGTGCCACCAGTGAGACCGGGACCCAGTATGAGCAGTGGTTCTTC.

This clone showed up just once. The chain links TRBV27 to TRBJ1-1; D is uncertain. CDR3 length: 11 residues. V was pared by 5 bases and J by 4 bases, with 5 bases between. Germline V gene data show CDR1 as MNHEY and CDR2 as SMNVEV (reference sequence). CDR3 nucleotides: TGTGCCAGCAGTAGCCGCACTGAAGCTTTCTTT. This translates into CASSSRTEAFF.

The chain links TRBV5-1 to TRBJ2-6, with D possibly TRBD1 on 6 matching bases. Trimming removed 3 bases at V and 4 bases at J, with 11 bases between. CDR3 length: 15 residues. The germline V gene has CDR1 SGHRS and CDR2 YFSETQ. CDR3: CASSSGVAGANVLTF. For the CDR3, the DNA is TGCGCCAGCAGCTCAGGGGTAGCGGGGGCCAACGTCCTGACTTTC.

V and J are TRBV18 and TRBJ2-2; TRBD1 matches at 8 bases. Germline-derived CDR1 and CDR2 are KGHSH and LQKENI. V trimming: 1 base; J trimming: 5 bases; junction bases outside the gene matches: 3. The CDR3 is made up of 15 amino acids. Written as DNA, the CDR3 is TGTGCCAGCTCACCACAAGGGACAGGTACCGGGGAGCTGTTTTTT. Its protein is CASSPQGTGTGELFF.

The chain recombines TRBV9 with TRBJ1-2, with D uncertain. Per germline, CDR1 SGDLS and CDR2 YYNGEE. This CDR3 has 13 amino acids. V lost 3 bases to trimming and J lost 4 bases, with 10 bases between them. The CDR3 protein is CASSAQEAYGYTF. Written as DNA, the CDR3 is TGTGCCAGCAGCGCCCAAGAGGCCTATGGCTACACCTTC.

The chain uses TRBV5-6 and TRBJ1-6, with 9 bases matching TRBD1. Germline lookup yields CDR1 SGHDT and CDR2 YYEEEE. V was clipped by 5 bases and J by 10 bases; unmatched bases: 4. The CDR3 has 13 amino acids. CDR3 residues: CASRGTGRSPLHF. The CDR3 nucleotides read TGTGCCAGCAGAGGGACAGGGCGGTCACCCCTCCACTTT.

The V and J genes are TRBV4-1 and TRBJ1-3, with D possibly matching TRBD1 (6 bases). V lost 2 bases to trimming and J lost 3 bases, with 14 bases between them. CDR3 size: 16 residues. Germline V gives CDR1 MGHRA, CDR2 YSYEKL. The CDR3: CASSQFPRGLGNTIYF. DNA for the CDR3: TGCGCCAGCAGCCAATTTCCCCGGGGGCTTGGAAACACCATATATTTT.

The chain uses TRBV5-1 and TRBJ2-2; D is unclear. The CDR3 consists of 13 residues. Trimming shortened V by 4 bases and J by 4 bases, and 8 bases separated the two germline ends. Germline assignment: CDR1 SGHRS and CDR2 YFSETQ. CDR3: CASSRQPTGELFF. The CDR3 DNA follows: TGCGCCAGCAGCCGGCAACCCACCGGGGAGCTGTTTTTT.

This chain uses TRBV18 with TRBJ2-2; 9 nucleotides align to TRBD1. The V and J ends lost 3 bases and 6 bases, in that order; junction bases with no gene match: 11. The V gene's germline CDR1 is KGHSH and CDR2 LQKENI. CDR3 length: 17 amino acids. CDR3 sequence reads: CASSPGPGQGIPGELFF. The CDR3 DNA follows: TGTGCCAGCTCACCCGGACCGGGACAGGGAATTCCCGGGGAGCTGTTTTTT.

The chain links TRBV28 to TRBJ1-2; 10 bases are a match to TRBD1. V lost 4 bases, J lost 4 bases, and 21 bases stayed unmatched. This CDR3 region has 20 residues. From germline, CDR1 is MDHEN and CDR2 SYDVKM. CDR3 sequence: CASSSPYLATTTGGTYGYTF. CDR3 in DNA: TGTGCCAGCAGTTCCCCCTACCTGGCAACAACGACAGGGGGCACCTATGGCTACACCTTC.

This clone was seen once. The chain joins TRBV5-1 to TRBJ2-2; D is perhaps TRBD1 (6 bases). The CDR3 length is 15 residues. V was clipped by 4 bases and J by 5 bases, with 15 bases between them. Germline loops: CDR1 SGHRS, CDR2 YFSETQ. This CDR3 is CASSLQGQWTGELFF. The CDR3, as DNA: TGCGCCAGCAGCCTACAGGGACAATGGACCGGGGAGCTGTTTTTT.

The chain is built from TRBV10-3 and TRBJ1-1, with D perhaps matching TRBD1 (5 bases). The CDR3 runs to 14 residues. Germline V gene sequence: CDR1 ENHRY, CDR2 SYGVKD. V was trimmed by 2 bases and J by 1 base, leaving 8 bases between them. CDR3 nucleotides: TGTGCCATCAGTGAGCGACAGAAGAACACTGAAGCTTTCTTT. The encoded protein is CAISERQKNTEAFF.

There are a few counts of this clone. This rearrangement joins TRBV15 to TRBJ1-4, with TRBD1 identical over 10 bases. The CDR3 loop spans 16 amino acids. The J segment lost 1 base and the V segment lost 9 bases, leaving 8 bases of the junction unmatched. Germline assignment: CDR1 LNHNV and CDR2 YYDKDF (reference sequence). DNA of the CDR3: TGTGCCACTCACGACCGGACAGGGGGAACTAATGAAAAACTGTTTTTT. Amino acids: CATHDRTGGTNEKLFF.

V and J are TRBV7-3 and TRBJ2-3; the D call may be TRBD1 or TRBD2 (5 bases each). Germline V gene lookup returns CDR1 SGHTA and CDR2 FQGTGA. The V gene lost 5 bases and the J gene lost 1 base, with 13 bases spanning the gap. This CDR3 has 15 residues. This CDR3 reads CASSLHGDRTDTQYF. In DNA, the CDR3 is TGTGCCAGCAGCCTCCACGGGGACCGCACAGATACGCAGTATTTT.

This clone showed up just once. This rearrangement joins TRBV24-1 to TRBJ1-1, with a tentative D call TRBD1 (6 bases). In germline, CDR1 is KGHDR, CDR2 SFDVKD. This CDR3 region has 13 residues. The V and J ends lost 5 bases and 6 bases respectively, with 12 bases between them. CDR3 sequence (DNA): TGTGCCACCAGTGTTCCCGGACAGTCTGAAGCTTTCTTT. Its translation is CATSVPGQSEAFF.

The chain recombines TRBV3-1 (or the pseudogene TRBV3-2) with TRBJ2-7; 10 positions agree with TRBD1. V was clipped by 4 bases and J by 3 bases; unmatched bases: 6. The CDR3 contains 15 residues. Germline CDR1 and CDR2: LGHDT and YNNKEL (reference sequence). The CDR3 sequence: CASSLTWDRGYEQYF. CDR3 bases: TGTGCCAGCAGCCTAACCTGGGACAGGGGCTACGAGCAGTACTTC.

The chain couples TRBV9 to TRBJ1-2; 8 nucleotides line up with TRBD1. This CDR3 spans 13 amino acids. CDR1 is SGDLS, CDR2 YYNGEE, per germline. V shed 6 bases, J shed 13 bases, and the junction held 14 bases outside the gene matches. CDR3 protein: CASTLEEQGVPTF. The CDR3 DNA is TGTGCCAGCACCCTAGAAGAACAGGGGGTCCCCACCTTC.

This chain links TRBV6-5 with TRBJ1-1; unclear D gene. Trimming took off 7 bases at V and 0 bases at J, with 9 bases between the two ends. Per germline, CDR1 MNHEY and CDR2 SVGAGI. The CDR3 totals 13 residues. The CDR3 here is CASNRKMNTEAFF. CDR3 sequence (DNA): TGTGCCAGCAACAGAAAAATGAACACTGAAGCTTTCTTT.

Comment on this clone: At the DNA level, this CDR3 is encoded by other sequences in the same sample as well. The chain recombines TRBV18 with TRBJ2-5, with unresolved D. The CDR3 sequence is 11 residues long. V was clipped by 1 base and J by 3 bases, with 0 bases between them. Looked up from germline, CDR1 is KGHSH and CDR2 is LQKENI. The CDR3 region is CASSPQETQYF. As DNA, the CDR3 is TGTGCCAGCTCACCACAAGAGACCCAGTACTTC.